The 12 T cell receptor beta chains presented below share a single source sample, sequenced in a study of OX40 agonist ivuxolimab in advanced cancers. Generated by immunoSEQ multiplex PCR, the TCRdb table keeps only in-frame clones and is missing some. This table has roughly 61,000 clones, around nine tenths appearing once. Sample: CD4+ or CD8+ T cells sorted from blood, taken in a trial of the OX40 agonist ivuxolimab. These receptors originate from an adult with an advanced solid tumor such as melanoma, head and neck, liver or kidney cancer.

The CDR3 DNA reads TGTGCCAGCGCCTCCGGAAACGCTAATGAAAAACTGTTTTTT. Encoded protein: CASASGNANEKLFF. The chain carries TRBV6-6 and TRBJ1-4; D remains unclear. Germline V gene lookup returns CDR1 MNHNY and CDR2 SVGAGI (reference sequence). Trimming took off 8 bases at V and 3 bases at J, with 13 bases between the two ends. The CDR3 runs to 14 residues.

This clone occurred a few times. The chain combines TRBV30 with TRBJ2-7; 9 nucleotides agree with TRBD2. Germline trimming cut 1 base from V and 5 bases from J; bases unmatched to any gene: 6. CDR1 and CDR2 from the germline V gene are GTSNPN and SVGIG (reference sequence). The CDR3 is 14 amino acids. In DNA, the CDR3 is TGTGCCTGGAGTGCTAGCGGGATTTCCGACGAGCAGTACTTC. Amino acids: CAWSASGISDEQYF. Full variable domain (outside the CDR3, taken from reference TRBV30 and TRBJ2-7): SQTIHQWPATLVQPVGSPLSLECTVEGTSNPNLYWYRQAAGRGLQLLFYSVGIGQISSEVPQNLSASRPQDRQFILSSKKLLLSDSGFYLCAWSASGISDEQYFGPGTRLTVT.

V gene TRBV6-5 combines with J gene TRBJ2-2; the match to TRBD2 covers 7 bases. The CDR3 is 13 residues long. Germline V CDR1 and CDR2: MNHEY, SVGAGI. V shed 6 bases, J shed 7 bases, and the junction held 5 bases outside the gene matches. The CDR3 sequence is CASRGLVVGELFF. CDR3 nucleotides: TGTGCCAGCAGAGGACTAGTCGTCGGGGAGCTGTTTTTT.

CDR3 coding DNA: TGTGCCAGCAGCTTAGCGCTGGGGGTGCTTCAAGAGACCCAGTACTTC. Its protein is CASSLALGVLQETQYF. The chain recombines TRBV7-9 with TRBJ2-5; D tentatively fits TRBD1 or TRBD2 (5 bases each). Germline CDR1 and CDR2: SEHNR and FQNEAQ (reference sequence). V was pared by 0 bases and J by 2 bases, with 13 bases between. The CDR3 has 16 amino acids.

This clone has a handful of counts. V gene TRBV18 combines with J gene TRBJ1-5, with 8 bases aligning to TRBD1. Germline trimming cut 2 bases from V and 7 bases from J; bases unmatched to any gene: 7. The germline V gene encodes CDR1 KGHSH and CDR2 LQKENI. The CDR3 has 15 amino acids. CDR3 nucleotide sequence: TGTGCCAGCTCACCAGAGACAGGGGTAGAGCAGCCCCAGCATTTT. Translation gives CASSPETGVEQPQHF.

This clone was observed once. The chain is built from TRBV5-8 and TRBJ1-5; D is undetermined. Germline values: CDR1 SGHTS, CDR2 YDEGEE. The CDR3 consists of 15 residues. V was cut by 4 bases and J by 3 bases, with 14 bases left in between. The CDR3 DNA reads TGTGCCAGCAGCCCCGGGCAGGTTATCAATCAGCCCCAGCATTTT. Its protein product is CASSPGQVINQPQHF.

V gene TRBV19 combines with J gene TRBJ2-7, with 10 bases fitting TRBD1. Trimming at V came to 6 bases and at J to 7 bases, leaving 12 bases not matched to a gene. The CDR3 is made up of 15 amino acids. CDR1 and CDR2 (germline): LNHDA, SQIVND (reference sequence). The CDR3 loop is CASSLGTGAQDEQYF. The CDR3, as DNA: TGTGCCAGTAGCCTCGGGACAGGGGCCCAGGATGAGCAGTACTTC.

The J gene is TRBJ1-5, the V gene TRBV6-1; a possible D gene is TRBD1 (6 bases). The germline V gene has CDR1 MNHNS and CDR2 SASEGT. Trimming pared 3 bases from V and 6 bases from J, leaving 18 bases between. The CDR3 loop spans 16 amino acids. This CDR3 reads CASSDNHRVRGQPQHF. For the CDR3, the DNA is TGTGCCAGCAGTGACAACCACAGGGTACGCGGTCAGCCCCAGCATTTT.

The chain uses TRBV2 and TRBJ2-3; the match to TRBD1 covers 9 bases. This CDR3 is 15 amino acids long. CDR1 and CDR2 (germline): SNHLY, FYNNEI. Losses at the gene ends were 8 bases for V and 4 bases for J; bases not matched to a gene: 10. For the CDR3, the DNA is TGTGCCAGCCTACAGGGGGCAATAAGGCCAGATACGCAGTATTTT. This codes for CASLQGAIRPDTQYF.

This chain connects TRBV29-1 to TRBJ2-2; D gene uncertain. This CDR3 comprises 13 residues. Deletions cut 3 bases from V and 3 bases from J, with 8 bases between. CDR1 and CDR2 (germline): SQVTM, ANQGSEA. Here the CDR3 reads CSVESQYTGELFF. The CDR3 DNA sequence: TGCAGCGTTGAGTCACAGTACACCGGGGAGCTGTTTTTT.

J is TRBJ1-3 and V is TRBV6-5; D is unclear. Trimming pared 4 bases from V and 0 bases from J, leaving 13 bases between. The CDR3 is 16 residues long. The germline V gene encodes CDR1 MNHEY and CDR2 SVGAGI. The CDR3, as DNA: TGTGCCAGCAGTTCGGACCTCCCGATCTCTGGAAACACCATATATTTT. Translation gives CASSSDLPISGNTIYF.

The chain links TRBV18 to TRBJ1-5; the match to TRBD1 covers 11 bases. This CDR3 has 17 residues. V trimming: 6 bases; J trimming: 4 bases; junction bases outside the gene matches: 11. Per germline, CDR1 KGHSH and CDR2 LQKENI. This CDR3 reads CASSPNPGTGGNQPQHF. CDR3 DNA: TGTGCCAGCTCCCCAAATCCCGGGACAGGGGGGAATCAGCCCCAGCATTTT. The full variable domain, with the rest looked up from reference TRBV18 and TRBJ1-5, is NAGVMQNPRHLVRRRGQEARLRCSPMKGHSHVYWYRQLPEEGLKFMVYLQKENIIDESGMPKERFSAEFPKEGPSILRIQQVVRGDSAAYFCASSPNPGTGGNQPQHFGDGTRLSIL.